The clone carrying this T cell receptor (beta chain) was observed a few times. In patients chosen for sequencing, flow cytometry had shown CD8+CD57+ cell expansion. At the time of blood sampling, patients had not yet received any therapy. This sample stems from a study of CD8+CD57+ T cells in acquired aplastic anemia. Study background: On average, sorted CD4+ and CD8+ cells gave 3.2 ug of DNA.

The template for TCR beta VDJ and CDR3 sequence profiling was genomic DNA. TCRdb reanalysed the reads using MiXCR and keeps one entry per CDR3 protein. The sample lists approximately 300,000 distinct CDR3 sequences, approximately 57% seen once, with roughly 1.2% in the top ten. The CDR3 runs to 14 residues. V lost 5 bases, J lost 4 bases, and 9 bases lay in between. The germline V gene has CDR1 MNHEY and CDR2 SVGAGI. The chain employs TRBV6-5 and TRBJ1-6; D call uncertain. Material for sequencing was sorted CD4+, CD8+, or CD8+CD57+ T cells (not recorded which) from PBMCs. The origin of this receptor is a human donor with aplastic anemia. CDR3 amino acids: CASSRTVYNSPLHF. CDR3 in DNA: TGTGCCAGCAGTAGGACGGTTTATAATTCACCCCTCCACTTT.